Presented here are 26 T cell receptor beta chains from one specimen sequenced in a study of T cell repertoires in cytomegalovirus infection. A single record per CDR3 protein comes from TCRdb applying MiXCR to the reads. The profile shows around 260,000 distinct CDR3 sequences, around 8.7% of them singletons. The sequencing sample was made of PBMCs. The receptors were sampled from a human donor in good health (CMV status not recorded). Some clones in this sample may be carry-over from other donors' samples.

This clonotype was seen many times. The chain has TRBV30 and TRBJ2-7, with D possibly being TRBD2 (6 bases). Trimming shortened V by 2 bases and J by 0 bases, and 11 bases separated the two germline ends. Per germline, CDR1 GTSNPN and CDR2 SVGIG (reference sequence). CDR3 length: 14 amino acids. CDR3 nucleotides: TGTGCCTGGAGTCGGGGAGGCGACTCCTACGAGCAGTACTTC. This translates into CAWSRGGDSYEQYF.

This clonotype was detected many times. This chain links TRBV6-6 with TRBJ2-7; 7 positions agree with TRBD1. Germline V gene lookup returns CDR1 MNHNY and CDR2 SVGAGI (reference sequence). The CDR3 loop spans 12 amino acids. The J segment lost 3 bases and the V segment lost 8 bases, leaving 4 bases of the junction unmatched. Here the CDR3 reads CASGDRNYEQYF. The CDR3 DNA follows: TGTGCCAGCGGGGACAGAAACTACGAGCAGTACTTC.

This chain joins TRBV29-1 and TRBJ2-2, with 14 bases lining up with TRBD2. V trimming: 7 bases; J trimming: 5 bases; junction bases outside the gene matches: 9. This CDR3 spans 16 amino acids. Germline V gene data show CDR1 as SQVTM and CDR2 as ANQGSEA. CDR3 coding DNA: TGCAGCGCTACACCGGGACTAGCGGGAGTTACCGGGGAGCTGTTTTTT. It codes for CSATPGLAGVTGELFF.

The chain couples TRBV6-2 or TRBV6-3 to TRBJ1-5; 9 positions match TRBD1. The junction had 7 bases not matched to a gene; V was cut back by 6 bases and J by 7 bases. Per germline, CDR1 MNHEY and CDR2 SVGEGT. This CDR3 comprises 14 residues. CDR3 DNA: TGTGCCAGCAGGGACACAGGGGGCGAGCAGCCCCAGCATTTT. It translates to CASRDTGGEQPQHF.

The sample holds a few counts of this clonotype. A much more abundant neighbour one base away suggests this may be a read error. This rearrangement joins TRBV12-3 or TRBV12-4 to TRBJ1-1; 10 nucleotides match TRBD1. The CDR3 is 13 amino acids. Trimming at V came to 6 bases and at J to 4 bases, leaving 2 bases not matched to a gene. CDR3 in amino acids: CASSRQGATEAFF. The DNA for the CDR3 is TGTGCCAGCAGCCGACAGGGGGCCACTGAAGCTTTCTTT.

This clonotype was observed many times. This chain joins TRBV7-9 and TRBJ1-1; a possible D gene is TRBD1 (5 bases). This CDR3 is built from 14 residues. V gave up 4 bases and J gave up 3 bases, with 12 bases separating them. The V gene's germline CDR1 is SEHNR and CDR2 FQNEAQ (reference sequence). CDR3 in DNA: TGTGCCAGCAGCTCCGGGACGAAGGACACTGAAGCTTTCTTT. This codes for CASSSGTKDTEAFF.

This clonotype was seen at least ten times. The chain employs TRBV7-2 and TRBJ1-6; D call uncertain. CDR3 size: 14 residues. The V gene's germline CDR1 is SGHTA and CDR2 FQGNSA. V was clipped by 1 base and J by 7 bases, with 8 bases between them. The CDR3 bases are TGTGCCAGCAGCTTAGGGGCAGAAAATTCACCCCTCCACTTT. Its protein product is CASSLGAENSPLHF.

The table lists this clonotype with a few counts. The chain recombines TRBV5-1 with TRBJ1-1, with D tentatively TRBD1 (6 bases). Germline V gives CDR1 SGHRS, CDR2 YFSETQ. Trimming removed 1 base from V and 0 bases from J, with 10 bases in between. This CDR3 is built from 15 residues. CDR3 protein: CASSLTDSVNTEAFF. The CDR3, as DNA: TGCGCCAGCAGCTTGACGGACAGCGTGAACACTGAAGCTTTCTTT.

The chain carries TRBV28 and TRBJ1-6; D not resolved. The V end lost 4 bases, the J end lost 6 bases, and 10 bases lay between the germline ends. Germline assignment: CDR1 MDHEN and CDR2 SYDVKM. CDR3 length: 14 residues. The CDR3 DNA is TGTGCCAGCAGTTATCGGGTGATTAATTCACCCCTCCACTTT. Translating it yields CASSYRVINSPLHF. Full variable domain (rest looked up from reference TRBV28 and TRBJ1-6): DVKVTQSSRYLVKRTGEKVFLECVQDMDHENMFWYRQDPGLGLRLIYFSYDVKMKEKGDIPEGYSVSREKKERFSLILESASTNQTSMYLCASSYRVINSPLHFGNGTRLTVT.

This clonotype appeared many times. CDR3 residues: CASSPGHLTSNQPQHF. The DNA of the CDR3 is TGTGCCAGCAGCCCGGGACACCTGACGAGCAATCAGCCCCAGCATTTT. The chain employs TRBV3-1 and TRBJ1-5, with a tentative D call TRBD1 (6 bases). The germline V gene encodes CDR1 LGHDT and CDR2 YNNKEL (reference sequence). The germline V and J ends were trimmed by 4 bases and 1 base, with 14 bases remaining between them. This CDR3 is 16 amino acids long.

This clonotype turned up a few times. The rearrangement links TRBV12-3 or TRBV12-4 to TRBJ2-3, with D possibly matching TRBD2 (6 bases). The CDR3 spans 16 residues. V lost 6 bases and J 1 base, leaving 17 bases between the germline ends. In nucleotides, the CDR3 is TGTGCCAGCAGCCCCGGGGGAGCGGAAGGCACAGATACGCAGTATTTT. This translates into CASSPGGAEGTDTQYF.

This clonotype was observed a few times. The chain joins TRBV13 to TRBJ1-4; D possibly corresponds to TRBD1 (5 bases). CDR1 and CDR2 (germline): PRHDT, FYEKMQ (reference sequence). V was shortened by 5 bases and J by 8 bases, with 15 bases between the two germline ends. The CDR3 covers 14 residues. CDR3 loop: CASSLRDRDEKLFF. The CDR3 region has the DNA TGTGCCAGCAGCCTTCGGGACCGGGACGAAAAACTGTTTTTT.

Concerning this clonotype itself: A much larger clonotype is one base distant, so this may be a read error. Without the conserved terminal phenylalanine or tryptophan, this CDR3 likely stems from a read error. V and J are TRBV19 and TRBJ1-2, with D perhaps matching TRBD1 (6 bases). CDR3 length equals 16 residues. Trimming shortened V by 7 bases and J by 5 bases, and 23 bases separated the two germline ends. CDR1 and CDR2 from the germline V gene are LNHDA and SQIVND (reference sequence). CDR3 nucleotides: TGTGCCAGTATCCTCGGACAGTCCCCCACAATTTATGGCTACACCTAC. The encoded protein is CASILGQSPTIYGYTY.

This clonotype has a count of ten or more. The DNA for the CDR3 is TGTGCCAGCAGCTCCGACAGGGGGCATGGCTACACCTTC. As protein: CASSSDRGHGYTF. The chain has TRBV7-9 and TRBJ1-2, with TRBD1 matching over 10 bases. The germline gives CDR1 SEHNR, CDR2 FQNEAQ (reference sequence). Trimming at V came to 4 bases and at J to 6 bases, leaving 2 bases not matched to a gene. The CDR3 spans 13 residues.

This clonotype was seen a handful of times. The rearrangement links TRBV19 to TRBJ1-2; 10 bases agree with TRBD1. Trimming cost V 2 bases and J 6 bases; bases outside gene matches: 9. Germline loops: CDR1 LNHDA, CDR2 SQIVND (reference sequence). There are 16 residues in the CDR3. Here the CDR3 DNA reads TGTGCCAGTAGTATAATAACGGGACAGGGGATGGATGGCTACACCTTC. The encoded protein is CASSIITGQGMDGYTF.

V gene TRBV12-3 or TRBV12-4 combines with J gene TRBJ1-5; 11 bases map to TRBD1. The length of the CDR3 is 12 residues. The V gene end was trimmed by 3 bases and the J gene end by 15 bases; junction bases not matched to a gene: 4. CDR3 protein: CASSFGDRGRHF. CDR3 bases: TGTGCCAGCAGTTTCGGGGACAGGGGGAGGCATTTT.

This clonotype was counted only a few times. This sequence joins TRBV6-2 or TRBV6-3 and TRBJ2-5; 9 bases are a match to TRBD2. V was pared by 1 base and J by 1 base, with 1 base of the junction left unmatched. Germline V gene sequence: CDR1 MNHEY, CDR2 SVGEGT. The CDR3 has 15 amino acids. CDR3: CASSYLAGAQETQYF. The CDR3 DNA sequence: TGTGCCAGCAGTTACTTAGCGGGGGCCCAAGAGACCCAGTACTTC.

This clonotype was detected ten times or more. The chain employs TRBV7-3 and TRBJ1-1, with 8 bases aligning to TRBD1. The CDR3 loop spans 14 amino acids. The germline V gene encodes CDR1 SGHTA and CDR2 FQGTGA. The V gene end was trimmed by 2 bases and the J gene end by 1 base; junction bases not matched to a gene: 0. The CDR3 region has the DNA TGTGCCAGCAGCTTAGGACAGGGGAACACTGAAGCTTTCTTT. Residues: CASSLGQGNTEAFF.

This chain uses TRBV20-1 with TRBJ2-7, with D perhaps matching TRBD1 (6 bases). Germline CDR1 reads DFQATT; CDR2 reads SNEGSKA (reference sequence). The CDR3 has 14 amino acids. Trimming shortened V by 6 bases and J by 4 bases, and 19 bases separated the two germline ends. CDR3 residues: CSAPGWGPRYEQYF. The CDR3, as DNA: TGCAGTGCCCCCGGCTGGGGGCCGCGGTACGAGCAGTACTTC.

This clonotype was picked up a small number of times. V and J are TRBV20-1 and TRBJ1-4; tentative D call: TRBD1 (5 bases). The germline gives CDR1 DFQATT, CDR2 SNEGSKA (reference sequence). The CDR3 length is 16 residues. V was trimmed by 0 bases and J by 0 bases, leaving 11 bases between them. CDR3 sequence: CSARDPGQPTNEKLFF. The CDR3 nucleotides are TGCAGTGCTAGAGACCCGGGGCAGCCAACTAATGAAAAACTGTTTTTT.

This clonotype has a count of ten or more. The V call is TRBV7-8, the J call TRBJ1-1; D is unclear. V dropped 1 base and J dropped 5 bases, with 5 bases sitting between them. The CDR3 contains 12 residues. CDR1 and CDR2 from the germline V gene are SGHVS and FQNEAQ. The CDR3 protein is CASSLEQTEAFF. The CDR3 coding sequence is TGTGCCAGCAGCTTAGAACAAACTGAAGCTTTCTTT.

V usage is TRBV6-1 and J usage is TRBJ1-2; 7 positions match TRBD1. Germline trimming cut 1 base from V and 12 bases from J; bases unmatched to any gene: 14. The germline V gene encodes CDR1 MNHNS and CDR2 SASEGT. The CDR3 spans 15 residues. CDR3 sequence: CASSEELGQRLRDTF. In DNA form, the CDR3 reads TGTGCCAGCAGTGAAGAGTTGGGACAGCGGCTTCGGGACACCTTC.

This clonotype has at least ten counts. V is TRBV6-2 or TRBV6-3 and J is TRBJ1-4; no clear D gene. Per the germline V gene, CDR1 is MNHEY and CDR2 is SVGEGT. With 2 bases removed from V and 3 bases from J, the gap between germline ends came to 7 bases. This CDR3 comprises 14 residues. The CDR3 coding sequence is TGTGCCAGCAGTTACCGGATAGCTAATGAAAAACTGTTTTTT. Translated: CASSYRIANEKLFF.

This clonotype was observed many times. The chain couples TRBV7-2 to TRBJ1-1, with D unclear. Between the trimmed V and J ends, which lost 1 base and 0 bases, there was a span of 6 bases. Germline-derived CDR1 and CDR2 are SGHTA and FQGNSA. The CDR3 extends over 14 amino acids. The CDR3 DNA is TGTGCCAGCAGCTTAGGACCGTTGAACACTGAAGCTTTCTTT. Its translation: CASSLGPLNTEAFF.

This clonotype was picked up many times. The chain uses TRBV2 and TRBJ2-2; TRBD1 agrees at 7 bases. Germline-derived CDR1 and CDR2 are SNHLY and FYNNEI. J was trimmed by 4 bases and V by 7 bases; bases with no gene match: 6. This CDR3 comprises 14 residues. The DNA of the CDR3 is TGTGCCAGCAAAGACAGGGTTGGCACCGGGGAGCTGTTTTTT. It translates to CASKDRVGTGELFF.

This clonotype was recorded many times. The CDR3 nucleotides read TGTGCCAGCAGCCAAACGACAGCATATAATGAAAAACTGTTTTTT. This translates into CASSQTTAYNEKLFF. This chain joins TRBV7-9 and TRBJ1-4; weak D call: TRBD1 (5 bases). CDR1 and CDR2 from the germline V gene are SEHNR and FQNEAQ (reference sequence). Trimming stripped 5 bases from V and 4 bases from J, with 14 bases between. The CDR3 contains 15 residues.